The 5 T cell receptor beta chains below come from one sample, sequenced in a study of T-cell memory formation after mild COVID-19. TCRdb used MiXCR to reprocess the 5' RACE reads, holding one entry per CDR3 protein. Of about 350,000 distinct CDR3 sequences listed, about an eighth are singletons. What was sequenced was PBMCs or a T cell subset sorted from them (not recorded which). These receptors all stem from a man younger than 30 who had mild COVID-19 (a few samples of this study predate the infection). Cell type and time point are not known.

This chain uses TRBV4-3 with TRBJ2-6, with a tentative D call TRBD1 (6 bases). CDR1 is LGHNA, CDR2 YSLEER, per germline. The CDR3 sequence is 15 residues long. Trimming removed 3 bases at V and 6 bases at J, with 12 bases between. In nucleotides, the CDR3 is TGCGCCAGCAGCCAGCGACGGGACATGGCCAACGTCCTGACTTTC. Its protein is CASSQRRDMANVLTF.

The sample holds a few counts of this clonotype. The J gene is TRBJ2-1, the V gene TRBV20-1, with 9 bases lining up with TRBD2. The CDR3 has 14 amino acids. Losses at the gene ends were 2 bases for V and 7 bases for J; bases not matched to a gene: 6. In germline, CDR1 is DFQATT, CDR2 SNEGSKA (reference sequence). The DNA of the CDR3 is TGCAGTGCTAGACCGGGACTAGCCAGGAATGAGCAGTTCTTC. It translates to CSARPGLARNEQFF.

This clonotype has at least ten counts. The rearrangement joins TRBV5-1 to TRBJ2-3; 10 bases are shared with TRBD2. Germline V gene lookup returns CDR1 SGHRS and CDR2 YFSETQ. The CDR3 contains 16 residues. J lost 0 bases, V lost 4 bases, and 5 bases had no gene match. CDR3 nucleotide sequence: TGCGCCAGCAGCCTTAGCGGGGGGACTAGCACAGATACGCAGTATTTT. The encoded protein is CASSLSGGTSTDTQYF.

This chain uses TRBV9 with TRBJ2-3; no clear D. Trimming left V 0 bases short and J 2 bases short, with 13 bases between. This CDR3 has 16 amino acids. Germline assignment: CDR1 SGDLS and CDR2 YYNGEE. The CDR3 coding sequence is TGTGCCAGCAGCGTAGGGGTTCACGACATCACAGATACGCAGTATTTT. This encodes CASSVGVHDITDTQYF.

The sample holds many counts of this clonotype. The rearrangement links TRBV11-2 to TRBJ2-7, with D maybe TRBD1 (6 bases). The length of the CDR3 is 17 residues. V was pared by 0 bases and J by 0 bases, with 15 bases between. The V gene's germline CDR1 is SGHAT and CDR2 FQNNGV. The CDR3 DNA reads TGTGCCAGCAGCTTAGATCAACGGCAGGGGAGCTCCTACGAGCAGTACTTC. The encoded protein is CASSLDQRQGSSYEQYF.